Sequencing of this TCR beta chain was carried out in a study of OX40 agonist ivuxolimab in advanced cancers. Findings of the study overall: In a subset of nonresponders, normalized T-cell clonal expansion was also low.

To note about this clone: Its antigen remains unidentified.

CDR3 length equals 15 residues. Germline trimming cut 3 bases from V and 4 bases from J; bases unmatched to any gene: 7. The V gene's germline CDR1 is MDHEN and CDR2 SYDVKM. This table comes from immunoSEQ multiplex PCR, and its TCRdb copy is limited to in-frame clones, with some not included. The sample has approximately 120,000 clones, roughly 92% seen once; the top ten hold more than 0.7%. The chain uses TRBV28 and TRBJ2-3; TRBD1 agrees at 7 bases. The sample here was CD4+ or CD8+ T cells sorted from blood, taken in a trial of the OX40 agonist ivuxolimab. This clonotype originated in an adult with an advanced solid tumor such as melanoma, head and neck, liver or kidney cancer. DNA for the CDR3: TGTGCCAGCAGTTTTCATGCAGGGGGTGCAGATACGCAGTATTTT. Residues: CASSFHAGGADTQYF.